This is a list of T cell receptor beta chains from one sample in a study of PD-1 blockade in classical Hodgkin lymphoma. Clones were sequenced by immunoSEQ multiplex PCR, and TCRdb holds only the in-frame ones, with some missing. The sample yields 9,500 or so clones, 65% to 85% seen once. Sample: peripheral blood mononuclear cells (PBMCs), taken before the fourth cycle of nivolumab. Source of these receptors: a human donor with classical Hodgkin lymphoma. Each CDR3 is given with its conserved first and last residue. Each record gives: J gene, D gene, V gene, clone size, CDR3 length, CDR3 protein, CDR3 DNA. D genes are given only for firm matches. Clone size is stated in some rows and not others, as once, few, many or a class when expanded.

J: TRBJ1-2
D: -
V: TRBV5-6
size: once
length: 15
CDR3: CASSLWQGPWDGYTF
DNA: TGTGCCAGCAGCTTGTGGCAGGGTCCCTGGGATGGCTACACCTTC

J: TRBJ2-1
D: -
V: TRBV6-1
size: once
length: 15
CDR3: CASSEGGGSYNEQFF
DNA: TGTGCCAGCAGTGAGGGGGGCGGTTCCTACAATGAGCAGTTCTTC

J: TRBJ2-6
D: -
V: TRBV2
size: -
length: 16
CDR3: CASSYDVFSGANVLTF
DNA: TGTGCCAGCAGTTATGACGTATTCTCTGGGGCCAACGTCCTGACTTTC

J: TRBJ1-3
D: TRBD1
V: TRBV6-5
size: -
length: 15
CDR3: CASSITGGAGNTIYF
DNA: TGTGCCAGCAGTATCACAGGGGGCGCCGGAAACACCATATATTTT

J: TRBJ2-1
D: -
V: TRBV11-3
size: -
length: 15
CDR3: CASSLDGSAYNEQFF
DNA: TGTGCCAGCAGCTTAGACGGGAGCGCCTACAATGAGCAGTTCTTC

J: TRBJ1-2
D: -
V: TRBV14
size: -
length: 16
CDR3: CASSQAITQSNYGYTF
DNA: TGTGCCAGCAGCCAAGCGATCACTCAATCTAACTATGGCTACACCTTC

J: TRBJ1-6
D: TRBD1
V: TRBV14
size: -
length: 16
CDR3: CASSLNPGQGYSPLHF
DNA: TGTGCCAGCAGCCTTAATCCGGGACAGGGGTATTCACCCCTCCACTTT

J: TRBJ2-7
D: TRBD2
V: TRBV9
size: few
length: 13
CDR3: CASSSGGLYEQYF
DNA: TGTGCCAGCAGCTCGGGGGGGCTCTACGAGCAGTACTTC

J: TRBJ2-3
D: TRBD2
V: TRBV6-5
size: -
length: 15
CDR3: CASSYSRGGTDTQYF
DNA: TGTGCCAGCAGTTACTCCCGGGGGGGTACAGATACGCAGTATTTT

J: TRBJ2-7
D: TRBD2
V: TRBV18
size: -
length: 16
CDR3: CASSQAVAGGRGEQYF
DNA: TGTGCCAGCTCACAAGCCGTAGCGGGGGGTAGGGGCGAGCAGTACTTC

J: TRBJ2-1
D: -
V: TRBV9
size: few
length: 15
CDR3: CASSVAWASYNEQFF
DNA: TGTGCCAGCAGCGTAGCTTGGGCCTCCTACAATGAGCAGTTCTTC

J: TRBJ2-3
D: -
V: TRBV6-4
size: -
length: 15
CDR3: CASSEATSGTDTQYF
DNA: TGTGCCAGCAGTGAGGCTACCTCGGGGACAGATACGCAGTATTTT

J: TRBJ1-1
D: TRBD1
V: TRBV5-1
size: -
length: 14
CDR3: CASSLWTGSTEAFF
DNA: TGCGCCAGCAGCTTGTGGACAGGTTCGACTGAAGCTTTCTTT

J: TRBJ2-2
D: -
V: TRBV6-6
size: -
length: 16
CDR3: CASRETKHQNTGELFF
DNA: TGTGCCAGTCGGGAAACAAAGCATCAGAACACCGGGGAGCTGTTTTTT

J: TRBJ2-7
D: -
V: TRBV19
size: -
length: 12
CDR3: CATGTPSYEQYF
DNA: TGTGCCACCGGGACGCCTTCCTACGAGCAGTACTTC

J: TRBJ1-1
D: -
V: TRBV9
size: -
length: 14
CDR3: CASSFWTEGTEAFF
DNA: TGTGCCAGCAGCTTCTGGACAGAGGGAACTGAAGCTTTCTTT

J: TRBJ2-2
D: -
V: TRBV28
size: once
length: 16
CDR3: CASSLGQGLNTGELFF
DNA: TGTGCCAGCAGTTTAGGCCAGGGGCTGAACACCGGGGAGCTGTTTTTT

J: TRBJ2-1
D: -
V: TRBV7-3
size: -
length: 13
CDR3: CASSLYSGNEQFF
DNA: TGTGCCAGCAGCTTATATTCGGGAAATGAGCAGTTCTTC

J: TRBJ1-5
D: TRBD1
V: TRBV6-5
size: -
length: 13
CDR3: CASSDRDNQPQHF
DNA: TGTGCCAGCAGTGACAGGGATAATCAGCCCCAGCATTTT

J: TRBJ1-2
D: -
V: TRBV2
size: few
length: 14
CDR3: CASPTGYSSYGYTF
DNA: TGTGCCAGCCCTACAGGGTATTCTAGCTATGGCTACACCTTC

J: TRBJ2-7
D: -
V: TRBV7-9
size: -
length: 13
CDR3: CASSSTLPYEQYF
DNA: TGTGCCAGCAGCTCCACCCTTCCCTACGAGCAGTACTTC

J: TRBJ1-2
D: TRBD1
V: TRBV7-2
size: -
length: 14
CDR3: CASSLGGTGVGYTF
DNA: TGTGCCAGCAGCTTAGGTGGGACAGGGGTTGGCTACACCTTC

J: TRBJ2-7
D: TRBD2
V: TRBV6-5
size: -
length: 15
CDR3: CASSSSLAGGYEQYF
DNA: TGTGCCAGCAGTTCAAGCCTAGCGGGAGGTTACGAGCAGTACTTC

J: TRBJ2-6
D: -
V: TRBV28
size: few
length: 17
CDR3: CASNSKGLRAGANVLTF
DNA: TGTGCCAGCAATAGTAAAGGACTCCGGGCTGGGGCCAACGTCCTGACTTTC

J: TRBJ2-3
D: -
V: TRBV11-3
size: -
length: 20
CDR3: CASSLVPGVFHEKPTDTQYF
DNA: TGTGCCAGCAGCTTAGTCCCTGGAGTTTTCCATGAAAAACCCACAGATACGCAGTATTTT

J: TRBJ1-1
D: -
V: TRBV28
size: once
length: 12
CDR3: CASRAVNTEAFF
DNA: TGTGCCAGCAGAGCTGTGAACACTGAAGCTTTCTTT

J: TRBJ2-1
D: -
V: TRBV11-3
size: -
length: 15
CDR3: CASSLAGRTYNEQFF
DNA: TGTGCCAGCAGCTTAGCGGGGCGCACCTACAATGAGCAGTTCTTC

J: TRBJ2-1
D: -
V: TRBV21-1
size: few
length: 16
CDR3: CASSKKWLDGGNEQFF
DNA: TGTGCCAGCAGCAAAAAGTGGCTAGATGGGGGTAATGAGCAGTTCTTC

J: TRBJ2-7
D: TRBD1
V: TRBV25-1
size: -
length: 17
CDR3: CASSEYGGYRGHFEQYF
DNA: TGTGCCAGCAGTGAATACGGGGGGTACAGGGGGCACTTCGAGCAGTACTTC

J: TRBJ2-7
D: -
V: TRBV28
size: -
length: 15
CDR3: CASSLAQTVSYEQYF
DNA: TGTGCCAGCAGTTTAGCCCAGACGGTCTCCTACGAGCAGTACTTC

J: TRBJ1-5
D: -
V: TRBV11-2
size: -
length: 16
CDR3: CASSDSYGGTNQPQHF
DNA: TGTGCCAGCAGCGACAGCTACGGGGGGACCAATCAGCCCCAGCATTTT

J: TRBJ2-7
D: -
V: TRBV6-1
size: -
length: 12
CDR3: CASRHHPYEQYF
DNA: TGTGCCAGCAGACACCACCCCTACGAGCAGTACTTC

J: TRBJ1-2
D: -
V: TRBV30
size: -
length: 12
CDR3: CAWRTGGPGYTF
DNA: TGTGCCTGGAGGACAGGAGGTCCCGGCTACACCTTC

J: TRBJ1-2
D: -
V: TRBV14
size: once
length: 13
CDR3: CASSQGWIYGYTF
DNA: TGTGCCAGCAGCCAGGGCTGGATCTATGGCTACACCTTC

J: TRBJ2-7
D: TRBD1
V: TRBV15
size: -
length: 14
CDR3: CATSREGQSYEQYF
DNA: TGTGCCACCAGCAGAGAGGGACAGTCCTACGAGCAGTACTTC

J: TRBJ2-2
D: -
V: TRBV6-6
size: -
length: 14
CDR3: CASILRTSTGELFF
DNA: TGTGCCAGCATCTTGAGGACATCTACCGGGGAGCTGTTTTTT

J: TRBJ2-7
D: -
V: TRBV18
size: -
length: 14
CDR3: CASSDGTQSYEQYF
DNA: TGTGCCAGCTCAGACGGGACACAATCCTACGAGCAGTACTTC